The 18 T cell receptor beta chains below all came from one sample that was sequenced in a study of blood T cells in healthy people across ages. Using a J-beta primer mix together with a sample-barcoded 5' primer, a second PCR was run for about 7 to 12 cycles. TCRdb called the 5' RACE reads again in MiXCR, with one record for every CDR3 protein. The repertoire holds about 580,000 distinct CDR3 sequences, with under 55% as singletons. The sequencing input was blood. The origin of the receptors is a man at least 80 years old in good health.

This clonotype was detected many times. V is TRBV29-1 and J is TRBJ2-7; D gene ambiguous. The germline V gene encodes CDR1 SQVTM and CDR2 ANQGSEA. This CDR3 spans 13 amino acids. V was trimmed by 6 bases and J by 6 bases, leaving 18 bases between them. This CDR3 reads CSVHDPGLSEQYF. In DNA form, the CDR3 reads TGCAGCGTCCACGACCCCGGCTTGAGCGAGCAGTACTTC.

A few counts support this clonotype. The V gene is TRBV7-2, the J gene TRBJ2-1; 7 bases are shared with TRBD2. The germline gives CDR1 SGHTA, CDR2 FQGNSA. The CDR3 is made up of 13 amino acids. V lost 6 bases and J lost 7; bases outside the gene matches: 6. CDR3 amino acids: CASSAGELNEQFF. The CDR3, as DNA: TGTGCCAGCAGTGCGGGGGAGCTTAATGAGCAGTTCTTC.

The chain is built from TRBV28 and TRBJ2-1; D not certain. This CDR3 contains 15 residues. The germline CDR1 and CDR2 sequences are MDHEN and SYDVKM. V lost 3 bases, J lost 7 bases, and 16 bases lay in between. CDR3 protein: CASSFPIPGGNEQFF. CDR3 coding DNA: TGTGCCAGCAGTTTCCCCATTCCGGGTGGGAATGAGCAGTTCTTC.

This chain connects TRBV4-3 to TRBJ2-7; the match to TRBD1 covers 7 bases. The germline V gene encodes CDR1 LGHNA and CDR2 YSLEER. Germline trimming cut 1 base from V and 2 bases from J; bases unmatched to any gene: 5. The CDR3 sequence is 15 residues long. Here the CDR3 DNA reads TGCGCCAGCAGCCAAGTATCTACAGGGGCCTACGAGCAGTACTTC. Amino acids: CASSQVSTGAYEQYF.

The chain combines TRBV4-3 with TRBJ1-5; no clear D gene. With 4 bases removed from V and 3 bases from J, the gap between germline ends came to 7 bases. The CDR3 totals 13 residues. Germline CDR1 reads LGHNA; CDR2 reads YSLEER. Here the CDR3 reads CASSPDYNQPQHF. CDR3 coding DNA: TGCGCCAGCAGCCCGGACTACAATCAGCCCCAGCATTTT.

This clonotype has only a few counts. The chain has TRBV25-1 and TRBJ1-2; TRBD1 aligns across 9 bases. The germline CDR1 and CDR2 sequences are MGHDK and SYGVNS. With V trimmed by 4 bases and J by 8 bases, 5 bases remained unmatched. This CDR3 is 13 amino acids long. The CDR3 sequence: CASSAGQGVGYTF. CDR3 in DNA: TGTGCCAGCAGTGCGGGACAGGGTGTCGGCTACACCTTC.

The chain uses TRBV7-2 and TRBJ2-5; D remains ambiguous. This CDR3 is 15 amino acids long. The germline CDR1 and CDR2 sequences are SGHTA and FQGNSA. V gave up 1 base and J gave up 5 bases, with 14 bases separating them. The CDR3 spells CASSLDVALFETQYF. CDR3 DNA: TGTGCCAGCAGCTTAGATGTTGCACTATTTGAGACCCAGTACTTC.

This clonotype was counted only a few times. The chain combines TRBV6-6 with TRBJ1-3; a weak D match, TRBD1 (5 bases). Trimming pared 0 bases from V and 0 bases from J, leaving 9 bases between. CDR3 length equals 16 residues. Germline V gives CDR1 MNHNY, CDR2 SVGAGI (reference sequence). The CDR3 DNA reads as TGTGCCAGCAGTTACTCCTCACAGGTCTCTGGAAACACCATATATTTT. It encodes CASSYSSQVSGNTIYF.

The V and J genes are TRBV20-1 and TRBJ1-6; 8 bases map to TRBD1. After removal of 3 bases from V and 5 bases from J, the junction contained 6 bases not matched to a gene. The CDR3 is made up of 15 amino acids. Per germline, CDR1 DFQATT and CDR2 SNEGSKA (reference sequence). CDR3 coding DNA: TGCAGTGCTAGCCGACAGGGGACGGATAATTCACCCCTCCACTTT. Its translation is CSASRQGTDNSPLHF.

In this sample, this clonotype is medium-sized (0.01 to 0.1%). The gene calls are TRBV5-1 and TRBJ2-7; TRBD2 might be the D (6 bases). The length of the CDR3 is 15 residues. Germline CDR1 reads SGHRS; CDR2 reads YFSETQ. The V gene lost 5 bases and the J gene lost 2 bases, with 17 bases spanning the gap. The CDR3 nucleotides are TGCGCCAGCAGACCCACGGCTAGCGACACCTACGAGCAGTACTTC. Encoded protein: CASRPTASDTYEQYF.

The J gene is TRBJ1-5, the V gene TRBV20-1, with a weak D call TRBD1 (6 bases). CDR3 length: 13 amino acids. Germline values: CDR1 DFQATT, CDR2 SNEGSKA (reference sequence). Trimming took off 5 bases at V and 4 bases at J, with 12 bases between the two ends. CDR3 DNA sequence: TGCAGTGCTGCCGGGACACTAAATCAGCCCCAGCATTTT. Protein: CSAAGTLNQPQHF.

This clonotype was detected only a few times. The rearrangement uses TRBV2 and TRBJ1-2; possibly TRBD1 for D (5 bases). Germline V gives CDR1 SNHLY, CDR2 FYNNEI. This CDR3 has 14 amino acids. V was pared by 6 bases and J by 3 bases, with 14 bases between. CDR3 protein: CASSLSDTYYGYTF. CDR3 bases: TGTGCCAGCAGCCTTTCGGACACTTACTATGGCTACACCTTC.

The gene calls are TRBV11-1 and TRBJ2-1; possibly TRBD1 for D (6 bases). CDR3 length: 15 amino acids. From germline, CDR1 is SGHAT and CDR2 FQDESV (reference sequence). Between the trimmed V and J ends, which lost 2 bases and 4 bases, there was a span of 12 bases. The DNA for the CDR3 is TGTGCCAGCAGCTTAAGTGGGCAGGGGTACAATGAGCAGTTCTTC. It encodes CASSLSGQGYNEQFF.

The chain recombines TRBV27 with TRBJ2-1; 10 positions match TRBD2. The CDR3 covers 14 residues. Germline V gives CDR1 MNHEY, CDR2 SMNVEV (reference sequence). With V trimmed by 6 bases and J by 8 bases, 7 bases remained unmatched. The CDR3 reads CASRGLAVSHEQFF. CDR3 coding DNA: TGTGCCAGCAGAGGACTAGCGGTTTCTCATGAGCAGTTCTTC.

The sample holds many counts of this clonotype. The chain joins TRBV29-1 to TRBJ2-5; unclear D gene. The germline V and J ends were trimmed by 3 bases and 6 bases, with 14 bases remaining between them. Germline V lookup: CDR1 SQVTM, CDR2 ANQGSEA. CDR3 length: 13 residues. CDR3 loop: CSVEEPSKQTQYF. CDR3 bases: TGCAGCGTTGAGGAACCCTCGAAGCAGACCCAGTACTTC.

This clonotype occurred once. The junction shows a germline mismatch at one end, possibly a read error. This chain connects TRBV12-3 or TRBV12-4 to TRBJ2-5; 7 bases match TRBD2. This CDR3 has 13 residues. For the CDR3, the DNA is TGTGCCTGCAGTAGGACTAGCCAAGAGACCCAGTACTTC. It codes for CACSRTSQETQYF.

V gene TRBV28 combines with J gene TRBJ2-7, with a weak D call TRBD1 (6 bases). Germline V gene lookup returns CDR1 MDHEN and CDR2 SYDVKM. The CDR3 consists of 14 residues. The ends were cut back, 6 bases at V and 2 bases at J, with 14 bases in the middle. CDR3: CASREQGFPYEQYF. The CDR3 coding sequence is TGTGCCAGCAGGGAACAGGGATTTCCCTACGAGCAGTACTTC.

The V gene is TRBV29-1, the J gene TRBJ2-7; D perhaps matches TRBD1 (6 bases). From germline, CDR1 is SQVTM and CDR2 ANQGSEA. With 1 base removed from V and 4 bases from J, the gap between germline ends came to 8 bases. The CDR3 extends over 12 amino acids. The CDR3 here is CSVEVQGYEQYF. The CDR3 coding sequence is TGCAGCGTTGAAGTCCAGGGGTACGAGCAGTACTTC.